A selection of T cell receptor beta chains follows, all from one sample in a study of cytomegalovirus exposure and HLA in healthy donors. Profiling relied on immunoSEQ multiplex PCR, and the TCRdb table lists in-frame clones only, not all of them. The sample has around 100,000 clones; 63% are singletons. Sequenced material: PBMCs. The source of these receptors is a human donor in good health. The conserved cysteine and the conserved F or W are not part of the CDR3 here. D genes are given only for firm matches. Size is omitted from some rows. Given values are once, few, many or a class for expanded clones.

V,J,D,size,CDR3
TRBV6-5,TRBJ1-5,NA,NA,ASGRASNQPQH
TRBV27,TRBJ2-3,NA,NA,ASSLRRRGDTQY
TRBV10-2,TRBJ2-1,NA,NA,ASSERLVPEQF
TRBV7-9,TRBJ2-7,TRBD1,few,ASSLAGTASYEQY
TRBV27,TRBJ2-1,NA,NA,ASSLFRERLYNEQF
TRBV28,TRBJ2-1,NA,NA,ASSLGGRGVDEQF
TRBV29-1,TRBJ2-7,NA,NA,SVEGPLSYEQY
TRBV30,TRBJ1-1,NA,NA,AWSGGSRANTEAF
TRBV18,TRBJ2-3,NA,NA,ASSPSGSDTQY
TRBV6-6,TRBJ1-2,NA,few,AGQTGNYGYT
TRBV19,TRBJ1-5,NA,NA,ASSLDTGNQPQH
TRBV7-9,TRBJ1-1,TRBD1,once,ASSLDRDRGRAF
TRBV28,TRBJ2-7,TRBD1,few,ASSLAGGSYEQY
TRBV18,TRBJ1-1,NA,NA,ASSKPTGLNTEAF
TRBV2,TRBJ2-5,NA,NA,ASSVDFQETQY
TRBV15,TRBJ2-7,NA,few,ATRRGAGSSYEQY
TRBV28,TRBJ1-2,NA,NA,ASTTLQGIDGYT
TRBV5-1,TRBJ2-7,TRBD2,NA,ASSSGLAGGPSSYEQY
TRBV5-1,TRBJ2-7,TRBD2,NA,ASSHGLAGPSYEQY
TRBV11-1,TRBJ2-5,NA,NA,ASSPPTRRETQY
TRBV19,TRBJ1-2,NA,NA,ASSTPNFNRHGYT
TRBV15,TRBJ1-1,TRBD1,NA,ATGTGDVTEAF
TRBV5-4,TRBJ1-1,TRBD1,NA,ASSLEGRGPSGGTEAF
TRBV12-5,TRBJ2-3,TRBD2,NA,ASGFEAGDAPTDTQY
TRBV18,TRBJ1-4,TRBD1,NA,ASSLQKQGLAEKLF
TRBV7-8,TRBJ2-3,TRBD2,NA,ASSLEDLAGSTDTQY
TRBV7-8,TRBJ2-5,NA,NA,ASYQGDEETQY